This T cell receptor (beta chain) derives from a study of human T cells and chemical hapten exposure. The overall study: From small differences in pooled library volume came most of the variation in per-sample TCR yields.

Whole blood that had not been fractionated was the source of extracted total RNA. Library preparation tagged each individual cDNA molecule with a unique molecular identifier. TCRdb re-called the 5' RACE reads through MiXCR, storing one row per CDR3 protein. The data hold under 150,000 distinct CDR3 sequences, with 15% to 20% observed a single time. Study-level points and caveats: There was no change with DPC sensitization in TCRs above 1 in 1000 frequency.

About this clonotype: What it binds is not known.

This clonotype originated in a human donor in good health.

CDR3 nucleotide sequence: TGTGCCAGCAGCTTGGGACAGTATAGCAATCAGCCCCAGCATTTT. Translating it yields CASSLGQYSNQPQHF. The chain is built from TRBV3-1 and TRBJ1-5; 7 bases fit TRBD1. Germline V gene data show CDR1 as LGHDT and CDR2 as YNNKEL (reference sequence). This CDR3 region has 15 residues. With V trimmed by 5 bases and J by 0 bases, 4 bases remained unmatched.